These 2 T cell receptor beta chains were all obtained from the same sample, sequenced in a study of T cell repertoires in cytomegalovirus infection. Antigens for these TCRs are unknown. Using its own MiXCR run on the reads, TCRdb lists one record per CDR3 protein. The profile shows 100,000 to 150,000 distinct CDR3 sequences, 32% of them singletons. The source material was CD8+ T cells from cultured PBMCs, sampled from culture after CMV antigen stimulation. Receptor source: a human donor in good health (CMV status not recorded). Some clones in this sample may be carry-over from other donors' samples.

There are a few counts of this clonotype. V usage is TRBV4-1 and J usage is TRBJ1-1; D is unclear. Trimming removed 3 bases from V and 5 bases from J, with 10 bases in between. Germline loops: CDR1 MGHRA, CDR2 YSYEKL. CDR3 size: 13 residues. The chain's CDR3 is CASSQEGGTEAFF. DNA of the CDR3: TGCGCCAGCAGCCAGGAGGGAGGAACTGAAGCTTTCTTT.

CDR3 sequence reads: CASGFSPTGTDYGYTF. CDR3 nucleotides: TGTGCTAGTGGTTTTTCCCCCACCGGGACAGACTATGGCTACACCTTC. The chain combines TRBV12-5 with TRBJ1-2, with 7 bases matching TRBD1. The trim removed 3 bases at V and 3 bases at J, leaving 10 bases unmatched. This CDR3 comprises 16 residues. The germline V gene has CDR1 LGHNT and CDR2 FRNRAP.